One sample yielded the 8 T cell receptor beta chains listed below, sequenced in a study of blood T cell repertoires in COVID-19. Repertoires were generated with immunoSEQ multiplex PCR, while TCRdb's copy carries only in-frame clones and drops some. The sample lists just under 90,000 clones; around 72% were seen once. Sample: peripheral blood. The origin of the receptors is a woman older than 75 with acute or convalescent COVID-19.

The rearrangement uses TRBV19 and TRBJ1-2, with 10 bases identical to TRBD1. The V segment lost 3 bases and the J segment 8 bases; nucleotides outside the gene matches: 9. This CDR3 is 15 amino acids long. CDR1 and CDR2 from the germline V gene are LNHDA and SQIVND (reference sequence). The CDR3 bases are TGTGCCAGTAGTATTGCGACAGGGGGCAGGATCGGCTACACCTTC. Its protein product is CASSIATGGRIGYTF.

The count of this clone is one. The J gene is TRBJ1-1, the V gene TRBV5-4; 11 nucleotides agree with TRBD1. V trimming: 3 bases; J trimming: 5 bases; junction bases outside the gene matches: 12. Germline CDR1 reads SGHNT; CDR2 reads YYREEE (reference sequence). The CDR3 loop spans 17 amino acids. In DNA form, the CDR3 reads TGTGCCAGCAGCTCCGGGGGTGGGACAGGGGGTGGGACTGAAGCTTTCTTT. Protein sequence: CASSSGGGTGGGTEAFF.

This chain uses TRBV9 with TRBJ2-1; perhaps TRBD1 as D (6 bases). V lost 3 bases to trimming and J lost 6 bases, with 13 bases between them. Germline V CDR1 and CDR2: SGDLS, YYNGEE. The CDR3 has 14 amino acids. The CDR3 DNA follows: TGTGCCAGCAGCGGGTCGGACAGTTTCAATGAGCAGTTCTTC. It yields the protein CASSGSDSFNEQFF.

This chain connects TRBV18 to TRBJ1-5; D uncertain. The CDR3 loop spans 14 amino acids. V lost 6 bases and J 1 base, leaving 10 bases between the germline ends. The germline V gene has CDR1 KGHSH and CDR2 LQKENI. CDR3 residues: CASSRSTSNQPQHF. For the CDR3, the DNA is TGTGCCAGCTCCAGGTCAACGAGCAATCAGCCCCAGCATTTT.

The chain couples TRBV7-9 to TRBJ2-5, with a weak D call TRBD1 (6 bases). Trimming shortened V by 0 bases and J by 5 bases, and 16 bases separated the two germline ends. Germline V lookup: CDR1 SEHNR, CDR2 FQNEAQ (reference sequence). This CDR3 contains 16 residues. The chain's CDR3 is CASSLAGLGAGETQYF. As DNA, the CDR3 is TGTGCCAGCAGCTTAGCGGGGCTGGGGGCCGGGGAGACCCAGTACTTC.

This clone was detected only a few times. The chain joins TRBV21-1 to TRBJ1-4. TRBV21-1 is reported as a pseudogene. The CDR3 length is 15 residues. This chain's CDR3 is CASSKERILNEKLFF. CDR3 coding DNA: TGTGCCAGCAGCAAAGAGCGGATCCTTAATGAAAAACTGTTTTTT.

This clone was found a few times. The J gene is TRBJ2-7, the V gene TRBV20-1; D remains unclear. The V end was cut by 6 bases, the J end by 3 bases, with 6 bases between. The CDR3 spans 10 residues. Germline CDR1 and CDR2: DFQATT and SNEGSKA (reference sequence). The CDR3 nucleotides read TGCAGTGCGACTCTCTACGAGCAGTACTTC. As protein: CSATLYEQYF.

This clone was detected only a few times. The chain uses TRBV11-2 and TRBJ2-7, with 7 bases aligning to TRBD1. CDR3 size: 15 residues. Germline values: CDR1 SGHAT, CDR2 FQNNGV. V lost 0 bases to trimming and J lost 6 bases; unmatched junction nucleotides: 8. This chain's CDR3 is CASSLEQGLGREQYF. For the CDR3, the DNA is TGTGCCAGCAGCTTAGAACAGGGGTTAGGACGCGAGCAGTACTTC. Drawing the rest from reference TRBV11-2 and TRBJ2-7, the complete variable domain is EAGVAQSPRYKIIEKRQSVAFWCNPISGHATLYWYQQILGQGPKLLIQFQNNGVVDDSQLPKDRFSAERLKGVDSTLKIQPAKLEDSAVYLCASSLEQGLGREQYFGPGTRLTVT.